This TCR beta chain was observed in a study of T-cell reconstitution after alpha-beta-depleted transplantation in children (dated by TCRdb to 2016 to 2017). Turning to the overall study: T-cell immune reconstitution after TCRalphabeta/CD19-depleted allogeneic hematopoietic cell transplantation in children was quantitatively tracked in the study by means of TCR repertoire profiling. Results the study describes overall, beyond this receptor: In some patients, the high TCRbeta diversity seen at day 60 was put down to recipient T cells and intrathymic progenitors that had survived conditioning. The apparently early alphabetaT-cell count recovery about two months after transplant was reportedly dependent on only several hundred rapidly expanded clones derived from non-depleted graft cells. Hyperexpanded clone frequencies declined over subsequent months; after one year, T-cell counts and TCRbeta diversity were mostly attributed to newly produced T cells.

Note on this clonotype: Its antigen is unknown. Base quality data are lacking; no much larger clone is found one base away.

Interpreted using the paper, the treatment or condition label stands for: allogeneic hematopoietic cell transplantation with graft depleted of TCRalphabeta T cells and CD19 B cells. Transplant recipients were children who received TCRalphabeta/CD19-depleted allogeneic hematopoietic cell grafts. Library prep was done by PCR. Sequenced using an Illumina HiSeq 2500. To normalize quantification of the TCRbeta repertoire, the TCR libraries were built with molecular barcoding that relied on unique molecular identifiers. The raw public reads went through TCRdb reprocessing: fastp at Q25, MiXCR clone calling, in-frame beta chains kept. All rows with the same CDR3 protein become a single entry with the most common DNA and genes. This sample has about 460,000 distinct CDR3 sequences in its table, and around 10% of those were observed once. The leading ten clones occupy 12% to 15% of the sample. From the cysteine up to the phenylalanine, the CDR3 has a length of 15 residues. CDR3 DNA only is kept here, 45 bases in frame from base 1. The V end gives up 4 bases and the J end 2 bases, leaving 4 bases in the junction not matched to a gene. As encoded in the germline V gene, CDR1 is SQVTM while CDR2 is ANQGSEA.

The material was PBMCs, mostly from graft donor cells, obtained 180 days after TCRalphabeta/CD19-depleted stem cell transplant. The V and J segments used are TRBV29-1 and TRBJ1-5, with 11 middle bases fitting TRBD1. The TCR was taken from a female patient between 2 and 15 years old who had a stem cell transplant for aplastic anemia, so the T cells may come from the graft donor. The CDR3 has the sequence CSVGDRGNGNQPQHF. In nucleotide form, the sequence is TGCAGCGTTGGGGACAGGGGGAACGGCAATCAGCCCCAGCATTTT.